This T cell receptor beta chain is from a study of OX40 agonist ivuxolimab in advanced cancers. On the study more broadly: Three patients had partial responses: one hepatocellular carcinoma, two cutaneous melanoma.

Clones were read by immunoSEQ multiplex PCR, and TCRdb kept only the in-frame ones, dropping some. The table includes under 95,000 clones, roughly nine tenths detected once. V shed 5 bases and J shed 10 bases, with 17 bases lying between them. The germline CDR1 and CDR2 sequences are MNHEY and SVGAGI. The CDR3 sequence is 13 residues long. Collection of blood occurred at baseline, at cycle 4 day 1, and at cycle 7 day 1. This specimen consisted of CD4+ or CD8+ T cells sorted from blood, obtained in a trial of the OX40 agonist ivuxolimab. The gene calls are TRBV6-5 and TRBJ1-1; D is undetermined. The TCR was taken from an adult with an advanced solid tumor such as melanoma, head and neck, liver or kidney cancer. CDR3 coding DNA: TGTGCCAGCAGTAACCAATACGGGAGAGCAGCTTTCTTT. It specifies CASSNQYGRAAFF.